These T cell receptor beta chains were read from a single sample in a study of CD8+ T cells in alopecia areata. Clones were read by immunoSEQ multiplex PCR, and TCRdb kept only the in-frame ones, dropping some. The table shows about 200,000 clones, with under 75% occurring only once. Sequencing used CD4+ T cells sorted from blood, obtained at week 4, from a patient treated with tofacitinib. Receptor source: a human donor with alopecia areata. CDR3s include the opening cysteine and the closing phenylalanine or tryptophan. Each record gives: V gene, J gene, D gene, clone size, CDR3 DNA, CDR3 protein. A D gene is named only where the DNA matches it firmly. A clone size is listed for some rows: how often the clone was seen (once, few, many), or a class if it is expanded.

V: TRBV29-1; J: TRBJ1-1; D: TRBD1; size: few; DNA: TGCAGCGCCCGGACAGGGGGTATTTCGACTGAAGCTTTCTTT; CDR3: CSARTGGISTEAFF
V: TRBV25-1; J: TRBJ1-2; D: -; size: -; DNA: TGTGCCAGCAGTGAATTGAACAGGAACTATGGCTACACCTTC; CDR3: CASSELNRNYGYTF
V: TRBV25-1; J: TRBJ2-3; D: TRBD1; size: -; DNA: TGTGCCAGCAGTCAGAGACAGGGGGCAGATACGCAGTATTTT; CDR3: CASSQRQGADTQYF
V: TRBV6-1; J: TRBJ1-2; D: -; size: few; DNA: TGTGCCAGCAGTGGGCCGGGACAAGGGATCTCTGGCTACACCTTC; CDR3: CASSGPGQGISGYTF
V: TRBV2; J: TRBJ1-6; D: -; size: -; DNA: TGTGCCAGCAGTACCGGGACTCTGAATTCACCCCTCCACTTT; CDR3: CASSTGTLNSPLHF
V: TRBV4-3; J: TRBJ2-1; D: TRBD2; size: -; DNA: TGCGCCAGCAGCCAAGACCCTAGCGGGGGGGCCTACAATGAGCAGTTCTTC; CDR3: CASSQDPSGGAYNEQFF
V: TRBV27; J: TRBJ2-7; D: TRBD1; size: -; DNA: TGTGCCAGCAGTTGGCAGGGGGAGTACGAGCAGTACTTC; CDR3: CASSWQGEYEQYF
V: TRBV9; J: TRBJ1-1; D: -; size: -; DNA: TGTGCCAGCAGCGCCACGACAGCTAACACTGAAGCTTTCTTT; CDR3: CASSATTANTEAFF
V: TRBV30; J: TRBJ2-3; D: -; size: -; DNA: TGTGCCTGGAGTGTTCCGGGGACGTTCATGGATACGCAGTATTTT; CDR3: CAWSVPGTFMDTQYF
V: TRBV4-3; J: TRBJ2-7; D: -; size: -; DNA: TGCGCCAGCAGCCAAGATCTACGGTACGAGCAGTACTTC; CDR3: CASSQDLRYEQYF
V: TRBV2; J: TRBJ1-6; D: -; size: few; DNA: TGTGCCAGCAGTGAGTGGGGCTCACCCCTCCACTTT; CDR3: CASSEWGSPLHF
V: TRBV7-8; J: TRBJ2-1; D: -; size: few; DNA: TGTGCCAGCAGCTTAATGGGGGGCCATGAGCAGTTCTTC; CDR3: CASSLMGGHEQFF
V: TRBV18; J: TRBJ2-7; D: -; size: few; DNA: TGTGCCAGCTCACCAAGGGCCACAGAAACCTACGAGCAGTACTTC; CDR3: CASSPRATETYEQYF
V: TRBV9; J: TRBJ2-2; D: TRBD2; size: -; DNA: TGTGCCAGCAGCGTTAGCGGGGGGGCCACCGGGGAGCTGTTTTTT; CDR3: CASSVSGGATGELFF
V: TRBV5-4; J: TRBJ2-3; D: TRBD1; size: few; DNA: TGTGCCAGCAGCGCCGGCAGGGGGGATACGCAGTATTTT; CDR3: CASSAGRGDTQYF
V: TRBV7-2; J: TRBJ2-1; D: -; size: -; DNA: TGTGCCAGCAGTTCAGATATCGTCACGGGGAATGAGCAGTTCTTC; CDR3: CASSSDIVTGNEQFF
V: TRBV29-1; J: TRBJ1-5; D: TRBD1; size: -; DNA: TGCAGCGTCGCAAGCGGGACAGGGGGCGGAGAGCCCCAGCATTTT; CDR3: CSVASGTGGGEPQHF
V: TRBV5-1; J: TRBJ2-3; D: -; size: -; DNA: TGCGCCAGCAGCTTGGCCTCGGCGGGGAACACAGATACGCAGTATTTT; CDR3: CASSLASAGNTDTQYF
V: TRBV25-1; J: TRBJ2-7; D: -; size: few; DNA: TGTGCCAGCAGTGGGGCTTCAGGGACCCTCTCTGTCGAGCAGTACTTC; CDR3: CASSGASGTLSVEQYF
V: TRBV19; J: TRBJ2-3; D: TRBD2; size: many; DNA: TGTGCCAGTAGTAACCCCTCTTCTAGCGGTACAGATACGCAGTATTTT; CDR3: CASSNPSSSGTDTQYF